The rows below give T cell receptor beta chains drawn from one sample of a study of blood T cell repertoires in COVID-19. Some clones are missing from TCRdb's copy, which holds only in-frame ones; the method was immunoSEQ multiplex PCR. The table shows fewer than 250,000 clones, with under 95% occurring only once. Sequenced input: peripheral blood. These receptors came from a man aged 30-40 years with acute or convalescent COVID-19. Both conserved end residues are part of each CDR3. The D gene is left open where the match is weak. Some rows mark clone size as missing; the rest say once, few, many or name a class of expanded clone.

CDR3 length: 14; V gene: TRBV29-1; clone size: -; D gene: TRBD1; J gene: TRBJ2-2; CDR3 protein: CSVEVLQGAGELFF; CDR3 DNA: TGCAGCGTTGAAGTCCTTCAGGGGGCCGGGGAGCTGTTTTTT
CDR3 length: 17; V gene: TRBV15; clone size: -; D gene: -; J gene: TRBJ1-4; CDR3 protein: CATSRVPNVGRYEKLFF; CDR3 DNA: TGTGCCACCAGCAGAGTTCCCAATGTGGGCCGATATGAAAAACTGTTTTTT
CDR3 length: 15; V gene: TRBV5-1; clone size: -; D gene: -; J gene: TRBJ1-1; CDR3 protein: CASSLAPGPDTEAFF; CDR3 DNA: TGCGCCAGCAGCTTGGCCCCAGGGCCGGACACTGAAGCTTTCTTT
CDR3 length: 15; V gene: TRBV9; clone size: -; D gene: TRBD2; J gene: TRBJ2-5; CDR3 protein: CASSVQLSGRETQYF; CDR3 DNA: TGTGCCAGCAGCGTACAACTGTCCGGGAGGGAGACCCAGTACTTC
CDR3 length: 14; V gene: TRBV5-5; clone size: -; D gene: TRBD1; J gene: TRBJ1-2; CDR3 protein: CASRPGTAPYGYTF; CDR3 DNA: TGTGCCAGCAGGCCCGGGACAGCCCCATATGGCTACACCTTC
CDR3 length: 13; V gene: TRBV18; clone size: -; D gene: -; J gene: TRBJ2-1; CDR3 protein: CASSPSSPHEQFF; CDR3 DNA: TGTGCCAGCTCACCCTCCTCCCCCCATGAGCAGTTCTTC
CDR3 length: 14; V gene: TRBV5-1; clone size: -; D gene: -; J gene: TRBJ2-7; CDR3 protein: CASRPGLSPDEQYF; CDR3 DNA: TGCGCCAGCAGGCCGGGACTGTCTCCTGACGAGCAGTACTTC
CDR3 length: 16; V gene: TRBV29-1; clone size: -; D gene: -; J gene: TRBJ2-7; CDR3 protein: CSALGTGLGYSYEQYF; CDR3 DNA: TGCAGCGCCTTGGGCACAGGTTTGGGTTACTCCTACGAGCAGTACTTC
CDR3 length: 15; V gene: TRBV7-3; clone size: -; D gene: TRBD2; J gene: TRBJ2-3; CDR3 protein: CASSGRAGSTDTQYF; CDR3 DNA: TGTGCCAGCAGCGGGAGAGCGGGGAGCACAGATACGCAGTATTTT
CDR3 length: 16; V gene: TRBV7-6; clone size: -; D gene: TRBD2; J gene: TRBJ2-7; CDR3 protein: CASSLQGLAGYYEQYF; CDR3 DNA: TGTGCCAGCAGCTTACAGGGACTAGCGGGGTACTACGAGCAGTACTTC
CDR3 length: 13; V gene: TRBV30; clone size: -; D gene: -; J gene: TRBJ2-2; CDR3 protein: CAWSAQGGGELFF; CDR3 DNA: TGTGCCTGGAGTGCTCAGGGGGGCGGGGAGCTGTTTTTT
CDR3 length: 14; V gene: TRBV9; clone size: -; D gene: TRBD1; J gene: TRBJ1-5; CDR3 protein: CASSAGTGPQPQHF; CDR3 DNA: TGTGCCAGCAGCGCCGGGACAGGGCCACAGCCCCAGCATTTT
CDR3 length: 15; V gene: TRBV30; clone size: -; D gene: TRBD1; J gene: TRBJ1-5; CDR3 protein: CAWEPGQGSSQPQHF; CDR3 DNA: TGTGCCTGGGAACCGGGACAGGGTTCGAGTCAGCCCCAGCATTTT
CDR3 length: 14; V gene: TRBV4-1; clone size: -; D gene: -; J gene: TRBJ1-2; CDR3 protein: CASSLDLTAYGYTF; CDR3 DNA: TGCGCCAGCAGCCTCGACCTCACAGCCTATGGCTACACCTTC
CDR3 length: 14; V gene: TRBV30; clone size: -; D gene: -; J gene: TRBJ1-1; CDR3 protein: CAWSVHGVGTEAFF; CDR3 DNA: TGTGCCTGGAGTGTACACGGGGTAGGTACTGAAGCTTTCTTT
CDR3 length: 13; V gene: TRBV24-1; clone size: -; D gene: TRBD1; J gene: TRBJ2-7; CDR3 protein: CATRLQGVYEQYF; CDR3 DNA: TGTGCCACCAGACTACAGGGGGTCTACGAGCAGTACTTC
CDR3 length: 12; V gene: TRBV6-1; clone size: -; D gene: -; J gene: TRBJ1-2; CDR3 protein: CASSERGGGYTF; CDR3 DNA: TGTGCCAGCAGTGAGAGAGGGGGTGGCTACACCTTC
CDR3 length: 13; V gene: TRBV2; clone size: -; D gene: -; J gene: TRBJ1-1; CDR3 protein: CASMDNPNTEAFF; CDR3 DNA: TGTGCCAGCATGGACAACCCGAACACTGAAGCTTTCTTT
CDR3 length: 12; V gene: TRBV29-1; clone size: -; D gene: -; J gene: TRBJ1-2; CDR3 protein: CSVGTVKGGYTF; CDR3 DNA: TGCAGCGTTGGGACAGTCAAGGGTGGCTACACCTTC
CDR3 length: 13; V gene: TRBV30; clone size: -; D gene: -; J gene: TRBJ1-1; CDR3 protein: CAWNLVRRTEAFF; CDR3 DNA: TGTGCCTGGAATTTAGTAAGGAGGACTGAAGCTTTCTTT
CDR3 length: 15; V gene: TRBV27; clone size: -; D gene: TRBD1; J gene: TRBJ1-6; CDR3 protein: CASSKLDRNNSPLHF; CDR3 DNA: TGTGCCAGCAGTAAATTGGACAGGAATAATTCACCCCTCCACTTT
CDR3 length: 15; V gene: TRBV9; clone size: -; D gene: TRBD2; J gene: TRBJ2-1; CDR3 protein: CASSPSGNSYNEQFF; CDR3 DNA: TGTGCCAGCAGTCCTAGCGGGAATTCCTACAATGAGCAGTTCTTC
CDR3 length: 16; V gene: TRBV5-1; clone size: once; D gene: TRBD1; J gene: TRBJ2-7; CDR3 protein: CASSRSRDRDSYEQYF; CDR3 DNA: TGCGCCAGCAGCCGATCCCGGGACAGGGACTCCTACGAGCAGTACTTC
CDR3 length: 14; V gene: TRBV5-1; clone size: -; D gene: -; J gene: TRBJ2-5; CDR3 protein: CASSLVPGKETQYF; CDR3 DNA: TGCGCCAGCAGCTTGGTTCCGGGTAAAGAGACCCAGTACTTC
CDR3 length: 19; V gene: TRBV5-5; clone size: -; D gene: TRBD2; J gene: TRBJ2-3; CDR3 protein: CASSLFGLAGGTSTDTQYF; CDR3 DNA: TGTGCCAGCAGCTTGTTTGGACTAGCGGGAGGGACTAGCACAGATACGCAGTATTTT
CDR3 length: 13; V gene: TRBV19; clone size: -; D gene: -; J gene: TRBJ1-1; CDR3 protein: CASSNTVNTEAFF; CDR3 DNA: TGTGCCAGTAGTAATACAGTGAACACTGAAGCTTTCTTT
CDR3 length: 14; V gene: TRBV28; clone size: -; D gene: TRBD1; J gene: TRBJ1-1; CDR3 protein: CATTGGNMNTEAFF; CDR3 DNA: TGTGCCACGACAGGGGGCAATATGAACACTGAAGCTTTCTTT
CDR3 length: 16; V gene: TRBV28; clone size: -; D gene: -; J gene: TRBJ2-5; CDR3 protein: CASSYRGFSKGETQYF; CDR3 DNA: TGTGCCAGCAGTTATAGGGGATTTTCAAAGGGAGAGACCCAGTACTTC
CDR3 length: 15; V gene: TRBV30; clone size: -; D gene: -; J gene: TRBJ2-7; CDR3 protein: CAWSVLTAGPSEQYF; CDR3 DNA: TGTGCCTGGAGTGTACTAACAGCGGGTCCCTCCGAGCAGTACTTC
CDR3 length: 12; V gene: TRBV28; clone size: -; D gene: -; J gene: TRBJ1-2; CDR3 protein: CASSTVNYGYTF; CDR3 DNA: TGTGCCAGCAGTACAGTTAACTATGGCTACACCTTC
CDR3 length: 12; V gene: TRBV28; clone size: -; D gene: -; J gene: TRBJ2-7; CDR3 protein: CASSPFSYEQYF; CDR3 DNA: TGTGCCAGCAGCCCGTTCTCCTACGAGCAGTACTTC
CDR3 length: 15; V gene: TRBV28; clone size: once; D gene: TRBD2; J gene: TRBJ2-7; CDR3 protein: CASSLRGGAVYEQYF; CDR3 DNA: TGTGCCAGCAGTTTACGCGGGGGGGCCGTCTACGAGCAGTACTTC
CDR3 length: 14; V gene: TRBV28; clone size: -; D gene: TRBD1; J gene: TRBJ2-5; CDR3 protein: CASRPTGAQETQYF; CDR3 DNA: TGTGCCAGCAGGCCTACAGGGGCACAAGAGACCCAGTACTTC
CDR3 length: 14; V gene: TRBV3-1/TRBV3-2; clone size: -; D gene: TRBD2; J gene: TRBJ2-1; CDR3 protein: CASSLPTSGIEQFF; CDR3 DNA: TGTGCCAGCAGCCTTCCGACTAGCGGGATTGAGCAGTTCTTC
CDR3 length: 16; V gene: TRBV19; clone size: -; D gene: -; J gene: TRBJ2-3; CDR3 protein: CASSPRRTISTDTQYF; CDR3 DNA: TGTGCCAGTAGTCCCCGGCGGACAATTAGCACAGATACGCAGTATTTT
CDR3 length: 13; V gene: TRBV19; clone size: -; D gene: -; J gene: TRBJ2-2; CDR3 protein: CASTRESTGELFF; CDR3 DNA: TGTGCCAGCACCCGGGAATCCACCGGGGAGCTGTTTTTT
CDR3 length: 15; V gene: TRBV5-1; clone size: -; D gene: -; J gene: TRBJ2-5; CDR3 protein: CASSLRGSLKETQYF; CDR3 DNA: TGCGCCAGCAGCTTGAGAGGGAGTTTAAAAGAGACCCAGTACTTC
CDR3 length: 14; V gene: TRBV2; clone size: -; D gene: TRBD1; J gene: TRBJ1-5; CDR3 protein: CASSKDRVREPQHF; CDR3 DNA: TGTGCCAGCAGTAAAGACAGGGTCAGAGAACCCCAGCATTTT
CDR3 length: 14; V gene: TRBV30; clone size: once; D gene: -; J gene: TRBJ1-6; CDR3 protein: CAWKMGGTNSPLHF; CDR3 DNA: TGTGCCTGGAAAATGGGCGGGACCAATTCACCCCTCCACTTT
CDR3 length: 14; V gene: TRBV10-2; clone size: -; D gene: -; J gene: TRBJ1-2; CDR3 protein: CASNEGSGNYGYTF; CDR3 DNA: TGCGCCAGCAACGAAGGTTCAGGGAACTATGGCTACACCTTC
CDR3 length: 13; V gene: TRBV2; clone size: -; D gene: TRBD1; J gene: TRBJ1-2; CDR3 protein: CASKLQGADGYTF; CDR3 DNA: TGTGCCAGCAAATTACAGGGGGCGGATGGCTACACCTTC
CDR3 length: 14; V gene: TRBV19; clone size: -; D gene: TRBD1; J gene: TRBJ2-5; CDR3 protein: CASSSTGGVETQYF; CDR3 DNA: TGTGCCAGTAGCTCGACAGGGGGCGTTGAGACCCAGTACTTC
CDR3 length: 13; V gene: TRBV7-8; clone size: -; D gene: -; J gene: TRBJ1-2; CDR3 protein: CASSPLGTGRYTF; CDR3 DNA: TGTGCCAGCAGCCCCCTCGGTACAGGACGCTACACCTTC
CDR3 length: 15; V gene: TRBV6-1; clone size: -; D gene: -; J gene: TRBJ1-5; CDR3 protein: CASSEQGRSNQPQHF; CDR3 DNA: TGTGCCAGCAGTGAACAGGGGCGAAGCAATCAGCCCCAGCATTTT
CDR3 length: 13; V gene: TRBV4-1; clone size: -; D gene: -; J gene: TRBJ2-1; CDR3 protein: CASSQERLLEQFF; CDR3 DNA: TGCGCCAGCAGCCAAGAGCGGTTACTAGAACAGTTCTTC